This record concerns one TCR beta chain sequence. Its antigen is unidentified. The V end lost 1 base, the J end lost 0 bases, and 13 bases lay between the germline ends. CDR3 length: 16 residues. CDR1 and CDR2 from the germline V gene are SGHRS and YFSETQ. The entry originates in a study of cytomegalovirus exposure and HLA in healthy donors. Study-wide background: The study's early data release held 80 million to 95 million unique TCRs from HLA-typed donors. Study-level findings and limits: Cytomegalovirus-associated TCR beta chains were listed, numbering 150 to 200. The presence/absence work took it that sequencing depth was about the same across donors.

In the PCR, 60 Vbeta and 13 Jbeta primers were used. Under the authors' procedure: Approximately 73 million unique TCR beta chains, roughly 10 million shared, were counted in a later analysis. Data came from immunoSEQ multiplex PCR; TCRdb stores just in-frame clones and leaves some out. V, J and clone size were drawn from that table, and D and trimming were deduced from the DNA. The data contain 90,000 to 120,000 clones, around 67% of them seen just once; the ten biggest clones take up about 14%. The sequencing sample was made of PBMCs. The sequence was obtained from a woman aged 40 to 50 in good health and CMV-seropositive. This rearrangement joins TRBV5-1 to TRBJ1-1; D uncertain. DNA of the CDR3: TGCGCCAGCAGCTTGATGGCCCCCATGTTGAACACTGAAGCTTTCTTT. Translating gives CASSLMAPMLNTEAFF.